The present entry profiles one T cell receptor (beta chain) with its context. Sequenced by immunoSEQ multiplex PCR; TCRdb stores in-frame clones only, minus some. The sample carries around 20,000 clones, around 83% recorded once. The entry originates in a study of control samples from healthy donors and cancer patients. The CDR3 consists of 16 residues. The germline gives CDR1 SGHAT, CDR2 FQNNGV. With 0 bases clipped from V and 2 bases from J, the junction kept 5 bases outside the gene matches. The sequencing sample was made of PBMCs. The rearrangement joins TRBV11-2 to TRBJ2-3; 7 bases match TRBD1. The sequence was obtained from a man aged 55 to 69 with head and neck cancer. Here the CDR3 reads CASSLDLTGVTDTQYF. CDR3 nucleotide sequence: TGTGCCAGCAGCTTAGATCTCACAGGGGTCACAGATACGCAGTATTTT.